This passage covers 4 T cell receptor beta chains from one sample sequenced in a study of T-cell memory formation after mild COVID-19. In TCRdb, the 5' RACE reads were re-called with MiXCR into one record per CDR3 protein. The sample lists around 370,000 distinct CDR3 sequences, roughly 21% occurring once. Input material: PBMCs or a T cell subset sorted from them (not recorded which). The origin of the receptors is an adult woman who had mild COVID-19 (a few samples of this study predate the infection). Cell type and time point are not known.

Only a few counts were recorded for this clonotype. The DNA for the CDR3 is TGTGCCAGCAGTTACGGCCCCAGTTCACCCCTCCACTTT. Amino acids: CASSYGPSSPLHF. The chain links TRBV6-5 to TRBJ1-6; no reliable D call. The germline V gene has CDR1 MNHEY and CDR2 SVGAGI. V was clipped by 2 bases and J by 9 bases, with 8 bases between them. CDR3 size: 13 residues.

The rearrangement joins TRBV6-2 or TRBV6-3 to TRBJ2-7, with D perhaps matching TRBD1 or TRBD2 (7 bases each). The V end was cut by 10 bases, the J end by 1 base, with 14 bases between. The CDR3 loop spans 13 amino acids. Germline-derived CDR1 and CDR2 are MNHEY and SVGEGT. CDR3 nucleotides: TGTGCCACCCTCAGGGGGGGATCCTACGAGCAGTACTTC. Its protein product is CATLRGGSYEQYF.

This rearrangement joins TRBV9 to TRBJ2-2, with unresolved D. This CDR3 has 14 amino acids. Germline CDR1 reads SGDLS; CDR2 reads YYNGEE. V lost 0 bases, J lost 4 bases, and 7 bases lay in between. The CDR3 sequence is CASSVAGITGELFF. The CDR3 bases are TGTGCCAGCAGCGTAGCTGGGATCACCGGGGAGCTGTTTTTT.

This clonotype was observed many times. The chain combines TRBV5-5 with TRBJ2-3; D is unresolved. Per germline, CDR1 SGHKS and CDR2 YYEKEE (reference sequence). This CDR3 is 13 amino acids long. The V end lost 2 bases, the J end lost 1 base, and 5 bases lay between the germline ends. The CDR3 spells CASSLGRTDTQYF. In nucleotides, the CDR3 is TGTGCCAGCAGCTTAGGACGCACAGATACGCAGTATTTT.